The present TCR beta chain was sequenced within a study of blood T cells in healthy people across ages (dated by TCRdb to between 2014 and 2017). With regard to the full study: In model experiments, template switching captured roughly one uniquely barcoded TCR beta cDNA molecule for every two T cells. To avoid experimental bias, donors of different ages were spread randomly across the sequencing lanes. Using deep sequencing normalized with unique cDNA molecular identifiers, the study measured how TCR beta repertoire diversity changes with age. The donors were split into four age groups: young (average roughly 15 years), middle-aged (roughly 39), aged (over 55) and long-lived (more than 80). Using the same blood draw, the study looked at two additional independent replicas of 1 million unique cDNA reads for two donors, one aged 18 to 30 and the other aged 80 or older.

Systemically healthy Caucasian individuals from Russia, about 38 in total and aged about 6 to 95 years, were included as donors. Around 9.8 milliliters of peripheral blood were collected from each donor into EDTA-treated Vacutainer tubes. Ficoll-Paque density-gradient centrifugation was used to isolate PBMCs, with at least 7 million per sample. Total RNA was extracted from PBMCs with Trizol reagent, with at least 6 micrograms obtained per sample. The percentages of naive CD45RAhigh/CD27high T cells were determined by flow cytometry on a PBMC aliquot from every donor. The library was generated by 5' RACE. A second PCR of about 7 to 12 cycles was run with a J-beta primer mix and a sample-barcoded 5' primer. Each TCR beta cDNA molecule received a unique molecular identifier from a template-switch 5' adaptor carrying 12 random nucleotides. Each sample yielded at least 3 million CDR3-containing paired-end reads. The Mint cDNA synthesis kit, primed by a TRBC-specific oligonucleotide, was used to synthesize first-strand cDNA from all RNA. All cDNA was treated with uracil-DNA glycosylase and then went through a first 18-cycle PCR with the universal primers M1SS and BC2_uni_R. The source study handled its data this way. For normalization, 1 million high-quality reads were randomly selected from each sample, with every read carrying a distinct molecular identifier. Reads with shared molecular identifiers were discarded instead of being binned into consensus sequences. CDR3 identification, clonotype clustering and error correction used MiTCR with a Q25 quality threshold and the strictest error-elimination algorithm. A nonparametric unseen species model with Euler transformation was used to estimate lower-bound total TCR beta diversity. TCRdb reran the public reads through fastp at Q25 and MiXCR, keeping productive beta chains. Rows with a matching CDR3 protein are joined into one entry that keeps the most common DNA and genes. TCRdb's processing, not the authors' own work, is the source of the V and J calls. Across this sample there are roughly 1.9 million distinct CDR3 sequences, with 30% to 40% seen only once. The top ten clonotypes cover roughly 24% of the sample.

Including the terminal cysteine and phenylalanine, the CDR3 comprises 13 residues. Only the CDR3 portion is preserved as DNA: 39 bases, with reading frame beginning at the first base. Taken from the germline V gene, the CDR1 and CDR2 loops are SQVTM and ANQGSEA. The V and J ends are trimmed by 7 bases and 10 bases, leaving 22 bases between them. Overall study outcomes, separate from this receptor: As age increased, observed TCR beta diversity per million T cells dropped in a roughly linear way, and a significant reduction was already evident by age around 41. Because profiling used bulk unsorted PBMCs, naive and antigen-experienced compartments could not be compared conclusively. Compared with the aged group, more naive CD4+ T cells, fewer expanded clones and increased TCR diversity were shown by the long-lived group, suggesting age selection. Observed TCR beta diversity correlated strongly with the percentage of naive T cells measured by flow cytometry. Donor CMV infection status was unknown, potentially confounding age-related changes in expanded clonotypes. Estimates of total diversity based on one million sequenced T cells were regarded as lower bounds and as underestimates.

As concerns this clonotype: No cognate antigen has been identified for it. The input lacks base qualities; no much larger clone sits a single base away.

The TCR originated in a human donor in good health. Sequences were obtained from blood. Rearrangement joined TRBV29-1 to TRBJ1-1, with TRBD1 perhaps the D gene, on 5 matching bases. Read as DNA, the sequence is TGCAGCGCCAGACAAGAAGGGGCTTCTGGAGCTTTCTTT. Its translation reads: CSARQEGASGAFF.